The T cell receptor (beta chain) described here comes from a study of T cell responses to AZD1222 COVID-19 vaccine. Method: immunoSEQ multiplex PCR; TCRdb's copy keeps in-frame clones and lacks some. The sample lists around 250,000 clones; just over 90% were seen once. The CDR3 length is 15 residues. With V trimmed by 4 bases and J by 1 base, 7 bases remained unmatched. Per the germline V gene, CDR1 is KGHSH and CDR2 is LQKENI. The source material was peripheral blood, sampled on day 0 of AZD1222 vaccination. This receptor was taken from an adult in good health. The chain carries TRBV18 and TRBJ2-7, with 7 bases matching TRBD1. CDR3 in DNA: TGTGCCAGCTCACAACGACAGGGATCGTCCTACGAGCAGTACTTC. Encoded protein: CASSQRQGSSYEQYF.